The clone carrying this T cell receptor beta chain has a single count. Methods used by the authors: Cell counts per sample came from amplifying reference gene primers. Sequencing used immunoSEQ multiplex PCR; TCRdb keeps in-frame clones, though not all of them. V, J and clone size are taken as reported in that table, and D and trimming were inferred from the DNA itself. The sample includes about 210,000 clones, more than 75% of them seen just once. The CDR3 runs to 13 residues. V was pared by 2 bases and J by 6 bases, with 11 bases between. Germline CDR1 reads KGHSH; CDR2 reads LQKENI. These data originate in a study of blood T cell repertoires in COVID-19. Across the study: PBMCs, B-cell-depleted T cells, or T cells were the source of the cDNA or gDNA that made up the material.

Material for sequencing was peripheral blood. This clonotype was sampled from a middle-aged woman with acute or convalescent COVID-19. This chain connects TRBV18 to TRBJ2-7, with D perhaps TRBD2 (6 bases). CDR3 region: CASSPSRGTEQYF. For the CDR3, the DNA is TGTGCCAGCTCACCATCGCGGGGCACCGAGCAGTACTTC.